This passage covers 17 T cell receptor beta chains from one sample sequenced in a study of T cell responses to AZD1222 COVID-19 vaccine (dated by TCRdb to the early 2020s). The sample's time point label, in plain terms: about 28 days (+/-7) after the second vaccine dose. The method behind the library was the immunoSEQ multiplex PCR assay. TCRdb took this table from immuneACCESS and kept in-frame rearrangements with V and J called. Such tables lack part of the clones; where checked against another copy, unresolved V genes explain under half of the gap, and the rest is unexplained. The sample has some 60,000 clones on record, over 65% of them singletons. Around 3.5% of the sample comes from the top ten. The input for sequencing was peripheral blood, taken 28 days after the second AZD1222 dose. The receptors stem from an adult who received the AZD1222 COVID-19 vaccine.

The V and J genes are TRBV14 and TRBJ2-5, with D tentatively TRBD1 (5 bases). CDR1 is SGHDN, CDR2 FVKESK, per germline. This CDR3 comprises 14 residues. V was shortened by 2 bases and J by 5 bases, with 12 bases between the two germline ends. As DNA, the CDR3 is TGTGCCAGCAGCCAACGGCAGGGTGGCGAGACCCAGTACTTC. It is translated as CASSQRQGGETQYF.

The J gene is TRBJ1-2, the V gene TRBV5-4; tentative D call: TRBD1 (6 bases). This CDR3 comprises 18 residues. The germline V gene has CDR1 SGHNT and CDR2 YYREEE (reference sequence). V lost 7 bases and J lost 3, with 28 bases in between. The CDR3 DNA follows: TGTGCCAGCGGCCGCGGAGGGGGGACCGGGGGACTAGACTATGGCTACACCTTC. This gives the protein CASGRGGGTGGLDYGYTF.

This chain connects TRBV5-1 to TRBJ2-7; possibly TRBD2 for D (7 bases). Germline-derived CDR1 and CDR2 are SGHRS and YFSETQ. This CDR3 contains 15 residues. V shed 6 bases and J shed 0 bases, with 16 bases lying between them. In DNA form, the CDR3 reads TGCGCCAGCAACCCCGGCGGGGGCCCCTCCTACGAGCAGTACTTC. Protein: CASNPGGGPSYEQYF.

The chain uses TRBV5-1 and TRBJ1-2; 7 bases are shared with TRBD1. With 0 bases clipped from V and 4 bases from J, the junction kept 9 bases outside the gene matches. CDR1 SGHRS and CDR2 YFSETQ come from the germline V gene. This CDR3 region has 16 residues. The CDR3 DNA reads as TGCGCCAGCAGCTTGGTGACGGCAGGGGGTGGCTATGGCTACACCTTC. Its translation: CASSLVTAGGGYGYTF. The whole variable domain, remainder taken from reference TRBV5-1 and TRBJ1-2, is KAGVTQTPRYLIKTRGQQVTLSCSPISGHRSVSWYQQTPGQGLQFLFEYFSETQRNKGNFPGRFSGRQFSNSRSEMNVSTLELGDSALYLCASSLVTAGGGYGYTFGSGTRLTVV.

V is TRBV19 and J is TRBJ2-3; D may match TRBD1 or TRBD2 (6 bases each). Trimming cost V 7 bases and J 2 bases, with 10 bases left between them. This CDR3 has 13 amino acids. Per the germline V gene, CDR1 is LNHDA and CDR2 is SQIVND (reference sequence). The CDR3 spells CASNPGATDTQYF. The CDR3 DNA reads as TGTGCCAGTAATCCGGGGGCCACAGATACGCAGTATTTT.

This clone was detected only once. The rearrangement uses TRBV28 and TRBJ1-5; 9 bases are shared with TRBD1. J lost 8 bases, V lost 5 bases, and 13 bases had no gene match. CDR1 and CDR2 from the germline V gene are MDHEN and SYDVKM. This CDR3 contains 16 residues. This CDR3 reads CASSEEGTGNFKPQHF. Written as DNA, the CDR3 is TGTGCCAGCAGTGAAGAGGGGACAGGGAATTTCAAGCCCCAGCATTTT.

J is TRBJ1-1 and V is TRBV4-3; D unresolved. Per the germline V gene, CDR1 is LGHNA and CDR2 is YSLEER. V lost 0 bases and J 6 bases, leaving 14 bases between the germline ends. The CDR3 extends over 15 amino acids. CDR3 residues: CASSQEITGIAEAFF. CDR3 DNA sequence: TGCGCCAGCAGCCAAGAGATCACGGGAATTGCTGAAGCTTTCTTT.

The chain uses TRBV5-1 and TRBJ1-1, with unresolved D. This CDR3 is built from 14 residues. V lost 1 base and J lost 3, with 10 bases in between. From germline, CDR1 is SGHRS and CDR2 YFSETQ. The CDR3 protein is CASSLYSWDTEAFF. CDR3 DNA: TGCGCCAGCAGCTTGTACAGTTGGGACACTGAAGCTTTCTTT.

This clone appeared once. The chain links TRBV5-6 to TRBJ1-4; D gene ambiguous. The germline V gene has CDR1 SGHDT and CDR2 YYEEEE. V was clipped by 2 bases and J by 2 bases, with 4 bases between them. The CDR3 length is 13 residues. In DNA form, the CDR3 reads TGTGCCAGCAGCTTTGGGACTAATGAAAAACTGTTTTTT. It encodes CASSFGTNEKLFF.

This clone was seen only once. The chain has TRBV28 and TRBJ1-2; D is unresolved. Germline V gene lookup returns CDR1 MDHEN and CDR2 SYDVKM. V was pared by 6 bases and J by 7 bases, with 21 bases between. CDR3 length: 15 residues. CDR3 sequence reads: CASSPLVVLWRGYTF. The CDR3 DNA reads as TGTGCCAGCAGCCCACTAGTGGTTTTGTGGCGTGGCTACACCTTC.

The chain links TRBV20-1 to TRBJ2-3; D possibly corresponds to TRBD2 (5 bases). CDR1 and CDR2 (germline): DFQATT, SNEGSKA (reference sequence). The V and J ends lost 3 bases and 2 bases respectively, with 9 bases between them. The CDR3 totals 13 residues. CDR3 protein: CSASRGDTDTQYF. CDR3 coding DNA: TGCAGTGCTAGTCGGGGAGACACAGATACGCAGTATTTT.

The chain has TRBV3-1 (or the pseudogene TRBV3-2) and TRBJ1-1; 10 bases map to TRBD1. This CDR3 is built from 16 residues. From germline, CDR1 is LGHDT and CDR2 YNNKEL (reference sequence). Losses at the gene ends were 1 base for V and 4 bases for J; bases not matched to a gene: 6. The CDR3 DNA follows: TGTGCCAGCAGCCAAGTTGGGACAGGGGTAGTCACTGAAGCTTTCTTT. Amino acid sequence: CASSQVGTGVVTEAFF.

This chain joins TRBV19 and TRBJ1-6; tentatively, D is TRBD1 (5 bases). The V gene lost 7 bases and the J gene lost 10 bases, with 14 bases spanning the gap. CDR3 length: 13 amino acids. Germline V CDR1 and CDR2: LNHDA, SQIVND (reference sequence). The CDR3 region is CASTREGESPLHF. Here the CDR3 DNA reads TGTGCCAGTACCCGGGAAGGGGAATCACCCCTCCACTTT.

The chain has TRBV28 and TRBJ1-6; unclear D gene. There are 15 residues in the CDR3. CDR1 and CDR2 from the germline V gene are MDHEN and SYDVKM. Trimming cost V 6 bases and J 4 bases, with 13 bases left between them. CDR3 in DNA: TGTGCCAGCAGCTCCCCCACAAGGTATAATTCACCCCTCCACTTT. Residues: CASSSPTRYNSPLHF.

The chain is built from TRBV7-9 and TRBJ1-2; a weak D match, TRBD1 (5 bases). The CDR3 extends over 14 amino acids. Per the germline V gene, CDR1 is SEHNR and CDR2 is FQNEAQ (reference sequence). The germline V and J ends were trimmed by 4 bases and 4 bases, with 13 bases remaining between them. Here the CDR3 reads CASSSGRRGYGYTF. In DNA, the CDR3 is TGTGCCAGCAGCTCCGGACGGAGGGGCTATGGCTACACCTTC.

This rearrangement joins TRBV13 to TRBJ1-6; the match to TRBD1 covers 7 bases. V was pared by 3 bases and J by 0 bases, with 14 bases of the junction left unmatched. The CDR3 sequence is 20 residues long. The germline gives CDR1 PRHDT, CDR2 FYEKMQ (reference sequence). The CDR3 DNA follows: TGTGCCAGCAGCTTGGGCCCGGCAGGGGGGCCCAGCTCCTATAATTCACCCCTCCACTTT. This sequence encodes CASSLGPAGGPSSYNSPLHF.

The genes are TRBV6-6 and TRBJ2-3, with 7 bases matching TRBD1. V shed 6 bases, J shed 4 bases, and the junction held 13 bases outside the gene matches. Germline lookup yields CDR1 MNHNY and CDR2 SVGAGI (reference sequence). The CDR3 is 16 residues long. CDR3 in DNA: TGTGCCAGCAGGGCGTCGCAGACAGGGAGCCCAGATACGCAGTATTTT. Protein product: CASRASQTGSPDTQYF.